Listed here are 27 T cell receptor beta chains from one sample, sequenced in a study of glioma-infiltrating T cells. Using RNA template, CDR3s of TCR alpha and beta were amplified with iRepertoire arm-PCR. TCRdb re-called the multiplex PCR reads with MiXCR, one entry per CDR3 protein. The data contain 85,000 to 110,000 distinct CDR3 sequences, less than 30% of them singletons. Sequenced input: glioma tissue, nonneoplastic brain tissue, or PBMCs (not recorded which). These receptors originate from a human donor with low-grade glioma or glioblastoma, undergoing nonglioma brain surgery, or in good health (not recorded which).

At least ten counts were recorded for this clonotype. The V and J genes are TRBV12-3 or TRBV12-4 and TRBJ1-3, with D perhaps matching TRBD1 (6 bases). The V and J ends lost 3 bases and 4 bases respectively, with 19 bases between them. CDR3 length equals 17 residues. The chain's CDR3 is CASSLAVGAPFGNTIYF. Here the CDR3 DNA reads TGTGCCAGCAGTTTGGCTGTGGGGGCGCCATTCGGAAACACCATATATTTT.

As to this clonotype: One base away lies a much larger clone, so this may be a sequencing read error. The CDR3 DNA reads as TGCAGCGTTGACGGGGGCACCCAAGAGACCCAGCACTTC. It is translated as CSVDGGTQETQHF. The rearrangement joins TRBV29-1 to TRBJ2-5; D tentatively fits TRBD1 or TRBD2 (6 bases each). Germline lookup yields CDR1 SQVTM and CDR2 ANQGSEA. This CDR3 region has 13 residues.

Comments on this clonotype: With a much larger clone just one base away, this may be a read error. This chain uses TRBV27 with TRBJ1-6; D call uncertain. Germline-derived CDR1 and CDR2 are MNHEY and SMNVEV (reference sequence). Between the trimmed V and J ends, which lost 8 bases and 4 bases, there was a span of 9 bases. The length of the CDR3 is 13 residues. The CDR3 DNA reads TGTGCCAGCGTGGCTAAATATAATTCACCCCTCCACTTT. It codes for CASVAKYNSPLHF.

This clonotype has just a few counts. The rearrangement links TRBV7-9 to TRBJ2-1; D is unclear. Germline CDR1 and CDR2: SEHNR and FQNEAQ (reference sequence). The length of the CDR3 is 15 residues. V was pared by 1 base and J by 0 bases, with 7 bases between. This CDR3 is CASSLEPSSYNEQFF. The CDR3 DNA reads TGTGCCAGCAGCTTAGAACCCTCCTCCTACAATGAGCAGTTCTTC.

This clonotype was picked up many times. V usage is TRBV7-2 and J usage is TRBJ1-5; TRBD1 is a possible D gene (6 bases). CDR1 SGHTA and CDR2 FQGNSA come from the germline V gene. CDR3 length: 14 residues. V lost 2 bases and J 4 bases, leaving 9 bases between the germline ends. The CDR3, as DNA: TGTGCCAGCAGCTTAACCGACAGGAATCAGCCCCAGCATTTT. Its protein is CASSLTDRNQPQHF.

This clonotype was picked up a small number of times. This chain joins TRBV28 and TRBJ2-3; TRBD2 matches at 16 bases. J gave up 3 bases and V 5 bases, and 17 bases lay outside the gene matches. The germline CDR1 and CDR2 sequences are MDHEN and SYDVKM. The CDR3 is made up of 21 amino acids. The CDR3 sequence: CASSQYPGTSGGGGRTDTQYF. The CDR3, as DNA: TGTGCCAGCAGTCAATACCCCGGGACTAGCGGGGGGGGGGGAAGGACAGATACGCAGTATTTT.

This clonotype has only one observation. The chain combines TRBV9 with TRBJ1-2; D perhaps matches TRBD1 (5 bases). Germline assignment: CDR1 SGDLS and CDR2 YYNGEE. The CDR3 spans 14 residues. Trimming pared 5 bases from V and 4 bases from J, leaving 15 bases between. This CDR3 reads CASRGDGNFYGYTF. DNA for the CDR3: TGTGCCAGCAGAGGGGACGGTAATTTCTATGGCTACACCTTC.

This clonotype was counted a few times. The V and J genes are TRBV18 and TRBJ1-1, with no clear D. Germline lookup yields CDR1 KGHSH and CDR2 LQKENI. This CDR3 region has 13 residues. V shed 3 bases and J shed 11 bases, with 16 bases lying between them. DNA of the CDR3: TGTGCCAGCTCACCGAGGTCGACTCTCCCGGCTTTCTTT. This codes for CASSPRSTLPAFF.

This clonotype was counted at least ten times. The CDR3 nucleotides are TGTGCCAGCAGCCCGGGATCTAACTATGGCTACACCTTC. This sequence encodes CASSPGSNYGYTF. The V and J genes are TRBV28 and TRBJ1-2; no firm D call. V gave up 6 bases and J gave up 0 bases, with 8 bases separating them. CDR1 and CDR2 from the germline V gene are MDHEN and SYDVKM. The CDR3 has 13 residues.

This clonotype has a count of ten or more. This sequence joins TRBV24-1 and TRBJ2-7, with TRBD2 as a possible D gene (5 bases). The CDR3 is 13 amino acids. Germline CDR1 and CDR2: KGHDR and SFDVKD. Trimming pared 8 bases from V and 7 bases from J, leaving 17 bases between. The CDR3 is CATIGNYRSEQYF. As DNA, the CDR3 is TGTGCCACCATCGGGAACTATCGATCAGAGCAGTACTTC.

With regard to this clonotype: This may stem from a read error, because a much larger clone lies one nucleotide away. V and J are TRBV20-1 and TRBJ1-2; possibly TRBD1 for D (6 bases). V shed 1 base and J shed 2 bases, with 14 bases lying between them. The length of the CDR3 is 15 residues. Germline CDR1 DFQATT, CDR2 SNEGSKA (reference sequence). The CDR3 bases are TGCAGTGCTAGAGCGTACAGGGACCAAAACTATGGCTACACCTTC. Protein: CSARAYRDQNYGYTF.

This clonotype was seen a handful of times. V gene TRBV7-2 combines with J gene TRBJ2-2, with D perhaps TRBD2 (6 bases). Per germline, CDR1 SGHTA and CDR2 FQGNSA. V gave up 1 base and J gave up 0 bases, with 12 bases separating them. The CDR3 is 17 amino acids. The CDR3 spells CASSLGSAGPNTGELFF. Written as DNA, the CDR3 is TGTGCCAGCAGCTTAGGATCCGCGGGGCCGAACACCGGGGAGCTGTTTTTT. The whole variable domain, filled in from reference TRBV7-2 and TRBJ2-2, reads GAGVSQSPSNKVTEKGKDVELRCDPISGHTALYWYRQSLGQGLEFLIYFQGNSAPDKSGLPSDRFSAERTGGSVSTLTIQRTQQEDSAVYLCASSLGSAGPNTGELFFGEGSRLTVL.

This clonotype was detected ten times or more. This chain uses TRBV20-1 with TRBJ2-1; D might be TRBD2 (5 bases). V was trimmed by 5 bases and J by 7 bases, leaving 12 bases between them. CDR1 and CDR2 from the germline V gene are DFQATT and SNEGSKA (reference sequence). This CDR3 is 12 amino acids long. The CDR3 DNA reads as TGCAGTGCTGCCGGACTGTCTAATGAGCAGTTCTTC. Translation gives CSAAGLSNEQFF.

This clonotype showed up many times. This CDR3 is CASGTNRERSPLHF. The CDR3 DNA follows: TGTGCCAGCGGAACCAACAGGGAACGATCACCCCTCCACTTT. The genes are TRBV6-1 and TRBJ1-6; D is perhaps TRBD1 (6 bases). V was cut by 8 bases and J by 10 bases, with 18 bases left in between. There are 14 residues in the CDR3. In germline, CDR1 is MNHNS, CDR2 SASEGT.

The chain combines TRBV5-1 with TRBJ1-4; D is uncertain. The V end was cut by 2 bases, the J end by 5 bases, with 10 bases between. The germline V gene has CDR1 SGHRS and CDR2 YFSETQ. The CDR3 is 14 amino acids. The CDR3 DNA sequence: TGCGCCAGCAGCTTAGCCTATGAGAATGAAAAACTGTTTTTT. This encodes CASSLAYENEKLFF.

About this clonotype: This CDR3 fails to terminate in the conserved phenylalanine or tryptophan, so it likely reflects a read error. The chain employs TRBV7-2 and TRBJ1-1, with a tentative D call TRBD1 (6 bases). V dropped 5 bases and J dropped 4 bases, with 17 bases sitting between them. The CDR3 consists of 15 residues. Germline V CDR1 and CDR2: SGHTA, FQGNSA. The CDR3 coding sequence is TGTGCCAGCAGCCCGGGGGGACAAGTAGTCACTGAAGCTTTCCTT. Its translation is CASSPGGQVVTEAFL.

Regarding this clonotype: Without the conserved terminal phenylalanine or tryptophan, this CDR3 likely stems from a read error. No DNA is shown, since the ends of the CDR3 on it are uncertain; the CDR3 is the one TCRdb lists. The chain recombines TRBV6-6 with TRBJ2-5; the tabulated D call, TRBD2, remains unverified against the DNA. From germline, CDR1 is MNHNY and CDR2 SVGAGI (reference sequence). The CDR3 region is 18 residues in length, termini included. CDR3 amino acids: CASSYLQRGAGGLETQCL.

This clonotype was found many times. CDR3 bases: TGTGCCAGCAGCCCGCTGGAGCGGACGGCTAACTATGGCTACACCTTC. The encoded protein is CASSPLERTANYGYTF. The chain is built from TRBV3-1 and TRBJ1-2; no clear D. Germline CDR1 reads LGHDT; CDR2 reads YNNKEL (reference sequence). The V end was cut by 4 bases, the J end by 0 bases, with 15 bases between. The CDR3 totals 16 residues. Full variable domain (remainder filled in from reference TRBV3-1 and TRBJ1-2): DTAVSQTPKYLVTQMGNDKSIKCEQNLGHDTMYWYKQDSKKFLKIMFSYNNKELIINETVPNRFSPKSPDKAHLNLHINSLELGDSAVYFCASSPLERTANYGYTFGSGTRLTVV.

Concerning this clonotype itself: Since a much larger clone is just one base distant, this may be a read error. V gene TRBV19 combines with J gene TRBJ1-6, with D uncertain. Germline lookup yields CDR1 LNHDA and CDR2 SQIVND (reference sequence). The CDR3 covers 15 residues. The CDR3: CASSEGLLYNLPLHF. CDR3 DNA sequence: TGTGCCAGTAGTGAAGGTCTCCTCTATAATTTACCCCTCCACTTT.

This rearrangement joins TRBV11-2 to TRBJ1-4; 10 positions agree with TRBD1. The ends lost 5 bases at V and 10 bases at J; junction bases unmatched: 16. Germline V gene data show CDR1 as SGHAT and CDR2 as FQNNGV. The CDR3 loop spans 17 amino acids. Here the CDR3 reads CASSKGTAGTGEGKLFF. The DNA for the CDR3 is TGTGCCAGCAGCAAAGGGACGGCCGGGACAGGGGAAGGAAAACTGTTTTTT.

This clonotype has a count of ten or more. This chain links TRBV14 with TRBJ2-1, with D perhaps matching TRBD2 (6 bases). The CDR3 runs 17 residues. CDR1 and CDR2 from the germline V gene are SGHDN and FVKESK. With 2 bases removed from V and 4 bases from J, the gap between germline ends came to 18 bases. The chain's CDR3 is CASSQPLGLASYNEQFF. In nucleotides, the CDR3 is TGTGCCAGCAGCCAACCCCTGGGACTCGCCTCTTACAATGAGCAGTTCTTC.

This clonotype was seen ten or more times. The J gene is TRBJ2-7, the V gene TRBV7-6, with 7 bases fitting TRBD2. Germline loops: CDR1 SGHVS, CDR2 FNYEAQ. The trim removed 5 bases at V and 3 bases at J, leaving 10 bases unmatched. The CDR3 is made up of 15 amino acids. The CDR3, as DNA: TGTGCCAGCAGCCAATCCCCGGGGGGTAACTACGAGCAGTACTTC. This sequence encodes CASSQSPGGNYEQYF.

Regarding this clonotype: Given a much more abundant clone one base away, this may be a read error. V and J are TRBV6-5 and TRBJ2-7, with TRBD2 as a possible D gene (5 bases). V lost 4 bases and J lost 9, with 13 bases in between. CDR1 and CDR2 (germline): MNHEY, SVGAGI. The CDR3 has 12 amino acids. CDR3 in DNA: TGTGCCAGCAGTTTTGGCCTTCGGGGGCAGTACTTC. This codes for CASSFGLRGQYF.

Of note for this clonotype: A clone one base away is much larger, so this may be a read error. V gene TRBV6-2 or TRBV6-3 combines with J gene TRBJ2-5, with TRBD2 matching over 7 bases. In germline, CDR1 is MNHEY, CDR2 SVGEGT. CDR3 length: 14 residues. CDR3 nucleotide sequence: TGTGCCGGCAGAACCCAGGGAGGGGAAGAGACCCAGTACTTC. This translates into CAGRTQGGEETQYF.

In its sample, this clonotype was seen many times. The chain is built from TRBV4-3 and TRBJ2-3; D is unclear. V lost 0 bases and J lost 6, with 16 bases in between. This CDR3 region has 16 residues. CDR1 and CDR2 (germline): LGHNA, YSLEER. CDR3 coding DNA: TGCGCCAGCAGCCAAGATCTCCTGCGGCGAGGTGATACGCAGTATTTT. This codes for CASSQDLLRRGDTQYF.

This clonotype was recorded at least ten times. V usage is TRBV12-3 or TRBV12-4 and J usage is TRBJ1-1; 9 bases map to TRBD1. This CDR3 spans 14 amino acids. J gave up 9 bases and V 5 bases, and 10 bases lay outside the gene matches. CDR3 sequence (DNA): TGTGCCAGCAGTGTTACTTTCGGGACAGGGAAAGCTTTCTTT. It yields the protein CASSVTFGTGKAFF.

This chain connects TRBV29-1 to TRBJ1-1, with D unresolved. CDR3 length: 14 residues. The germline V gene encodes CDR1 SQVTM and CDR2 ANQGSEA. With 2 bases removed from V and 1 base from J, the gap between germline ends came to 11 bases. The CDR3 nucleotides read TGCAGCGTTGAATCGAGGGTCTCGAACACTGAAGCTTTCTTT. The encoded protein is CSVESRVSNTEAFF.